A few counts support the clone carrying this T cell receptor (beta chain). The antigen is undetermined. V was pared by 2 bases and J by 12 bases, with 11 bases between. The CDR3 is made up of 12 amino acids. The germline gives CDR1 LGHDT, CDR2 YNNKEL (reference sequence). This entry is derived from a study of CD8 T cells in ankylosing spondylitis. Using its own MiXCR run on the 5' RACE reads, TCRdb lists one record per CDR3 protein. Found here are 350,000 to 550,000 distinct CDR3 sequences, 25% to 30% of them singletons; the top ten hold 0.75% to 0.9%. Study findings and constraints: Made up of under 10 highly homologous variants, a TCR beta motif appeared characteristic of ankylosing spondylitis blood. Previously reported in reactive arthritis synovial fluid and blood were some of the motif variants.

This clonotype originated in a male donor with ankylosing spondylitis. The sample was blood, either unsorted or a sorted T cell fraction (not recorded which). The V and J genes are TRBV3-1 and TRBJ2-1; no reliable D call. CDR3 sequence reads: CASSQTGLAQFF. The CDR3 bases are TGTGCCAGCAGCCAAACCGGGCTTGCGCAGTTCTTC.